The rows below give T cell receptor beta chains drawn from one sample of a study of regulatory T cells in long-lasting Graves disease. From the multiplex PCR reads, TCRdb called clonotypes with MiXCR, one entry per CDR3 protein. The table has 550,000 or so distinct CDR3 sequences, more than 10% seen once. A further study also used this sample, focusing on T cells in Graves' hyperthyroidism and ophthalmopathy.

The specimen comprised peripheral blood mononuclear cells (PBMCs), sampled at new diagnosis, from a patient treated with antithyroid drugs. These receptors were obtained from a woman aged 25 to 39 with Graves disease. Each CDR3 is given with its conserved first and last residue. Each record gives: J gene, V gene, clone size, D gene, CDR3 protein, CDR3 DNA. A D gene is named only where the DNA matches it firmly. Some rows mark clone size as missing; the rest say once, few, many or name a class of expanded clone.

TRBJ1-1	TRBV6-2/TRBV6-3	many	-	CASRPTPTGGGNTEAFF	TGTGCCAGCAGGCCGACACCAACAGGAGGCGGGAACACTGAAGCTTTCTTT
TRBJ2-2	TRBV2	-	-	CGGRGPQIGGELFF	TGTGGGGGTAGAGGGCCCCAGATTGGCGGGGAGCTGTTTTTT
TRBJ2-3	TRBV19	-	-	CASSMSGGDTQYF	TGTGCCAGTAGTATGAGTGGAGGAGATACGCAGTATTTT
TRBJ2-3	TRBV5-1	-	-	CASSPQGRDTDTQYF	TGCGCCAGCAGCCCCCAGGGGAGGGACACAGATACGCAGTATTTT
TRBJ2-7	TRBV28	many	-	CASGGGSAINEQYF	TGTGCCAGCGGAGGGGGCAGTGCGATTAACGAGCAGTACTTC
TRBJ2-1	TRBV29-1	many	-	CSVGFYNEQFF	TGCAGCGTAGGATTTTACAATGAGCAGTTCTTC
TRBJ2-1	TRBV19	-	TRBD2	CGAGVATNEQFF	TGTGGGGCGGGAGTGGCTACAAATGAGCAGTTCTTC
TRBJ1-1	TRBV7-9	-	-	CASSFGFGGLRNTEAFF	TGTGCCAGCAGCTTTGGGTTCGGTGGTCTGCGAAACACTGAAGCTTTCTTT
TRBJ2-7	TRBV18	-	TRBD1	CASSPDRGPSSYEQYF	TGTGCCAGCTCGCCAGACAGGGGGCCAAGCTCCTACGAGCAGTACTTC
TRBJ2-3	TRBV14	many	-	CASSLLDRVSTDTQYF	TGTGCCAGCAGCCTGCTGGACCGTGTAAGCACAGATACGCAGTATTTT
TRBJ1-1	TRBV7-8	-	-	CASSFMKVLNTEAFF	TGTGCCAGCAGCTTCATGAAGGTACTGAACACTGAAGCTTTCTTT
TRBJ1-2	TRBV27	many	TRBD1	CASSWGQGGYYGYTF	TGTGCCAGCAGTTGGGGACAGGGGGGGTACTATGGCTACACCTTC